Listed below are T cell receptor beta chains from one sample, sequenced in a study of OX40 agonist ivuxolimab in advanced cancers. Generated by immunoSEQ multiplex PCR, the TCRdb table keeps only in-frame clones and is missing some. Of some 13,000 clones listed, over 60% are singletons. Sequencing was performed on CD4+ or CD8+ T cells sorted from blood, taken in a trial of the OX40 agonist ivuxolimab. The receptor set was obtained from an adult with an advanced solid tumor such as melanoma, head and neck, liver or kidney cancer. Each CDR3 is given with its conserved first and last residue. A D gene is named only where the DNA matches it firmly. Some rows have no size entry. The others give once, few or many, or a class for an expanded clone.

D gene	V gene	CDR3 length	clone size	J gene	CDR3 protein	CDR3 DNA
TRBD1	TRBV6-5	13	-	TRBJ1-1	CASSYSRTGKAFF	TGTGCCAGCAGTTACTCACGGACAGGAAAAGCTTTCTTT
-	TRBV2	15	-	TRBJ2-7	CASSEGTSYSYEQYF	TGTGCCAGCAGTGAAGGAACCTCCTACTCCTACGAGCAGTACTTC
-	TRBV4-1	15	-	TRBJ1-2	CASSLSVLANYGYTF	TGCGCCAGCAGCCTAAGCGTTTTGGCTAACTATGGCTACACCTTC
-	TRBV19	14	-	TRBJ1-1	CASSTQGGNTEAFF	TGTGCCAGTAGTACCCAGGGAGGGAACACTGAAGCTTTCTTT
-	TRBV4-1	14	-	TRBJ2-1	CASSQDTRVHEQFF	TGCGCCAGCAGCCAAGACACAAGGGTCCATGAGCAGTTCTTC
TRBD1	TRBV5-1	17	-	TRBJ2-5	CASSLDPDREILETQYF	TGCGCCAGCAGCTTGGATCCGGACAGGGAGATCCTAGAGACCCAGTACTTC
TRBD1	TRBV5-1	15	few	TRBJ2-7	CASSGLGTGYDEQYF	TGCGCCAGCAGCGGGTTAGGGACAGGGTACGACGAGCAGTACTTC
TRBD1	TRBV15	14	once	TRBJ1-3	CATTDRGLGNTIYF	TGTGCCACCACTGACAGGGGGCTAGGAAACACCATATATTTT
-	TRBV27	13	-	TRBJ1-1	CASSSTGNTEAFF	TGTGCCAGCAGTTCAACAGGTAACACTGAAGCTTTCTTT
-	TRBV29-1	15	-	TRBJ1-1	CSVGGNRDGNTEAFF	TGCAGCGTTGGGGGGAACCGGGACGGTAACACTGAAGCTTTCTTT
-	TRBV2	15	-	TRBJ2-7	CASSESVVQGYEQYF	TGTGCCAGCAGTGAATCGGTAGTGCAGGGTTACGAGCAGTACTTC
-	TRBV28	13	few	TRBJ1-1	CASSLVGETEAFF	TGTGCCAGCAGTTTGGTAGGGGAAACTGAAGCTTTCTTT
-	TRBV7-3	16	-	TRBJ2-5	CASSLVPTGPGETQYF	TGTGCCAGCAGCTTAGTCCCTACAGGGCCTGGGGAGACCCAGTACTTC
-	TRBV19	15	-	TRBJ1-1	CASSISRTANTEAFF	TGTGCCAGTAGTATTTCTCGGACGGCGAACACTGAAGCTTTCTTT
-	TRBV30	13	-	TRBJ1-5	CAWSSWGDQPQHF	TGTGCCTGGAGTTCTTGGGGAGATCAGCCCCAGCATTTT
TRBD1	TRBV5-1	14	-	TRBJ1-1	CASSPMTGYTEAFF	TGCGCCAGCAGCCCCATGACAGGGTACACTGAAGCTTTCTTT
TRBD1	TRBV6-5	13	-	TRBJ2-7	CASRPGQTYEQYF	TGTGCCAGCAGACCGGGACAGACCTACGAGCAGTACTTC
TRBD2	TRBV4-3	11	once	TRBJ2-1	CASSGRAEQFF	TGCGCCAGCAGCGGGAGGGCTGAGCAGTTCTTC
TRBD1	TRBV4-1	14	-	TRBJ2-3	CASSPDRDTDTQYF	TGCGCCAGCAGCCCTGACAGGGACACAGATACGCAGTATTTT
-	TRBV6-1	14	-	TRBJ1-2	CASNIREAGRGYTF	TGTGCCAGCAACATCCGGGAGGCCGGGCGAGGCTACACCTTC